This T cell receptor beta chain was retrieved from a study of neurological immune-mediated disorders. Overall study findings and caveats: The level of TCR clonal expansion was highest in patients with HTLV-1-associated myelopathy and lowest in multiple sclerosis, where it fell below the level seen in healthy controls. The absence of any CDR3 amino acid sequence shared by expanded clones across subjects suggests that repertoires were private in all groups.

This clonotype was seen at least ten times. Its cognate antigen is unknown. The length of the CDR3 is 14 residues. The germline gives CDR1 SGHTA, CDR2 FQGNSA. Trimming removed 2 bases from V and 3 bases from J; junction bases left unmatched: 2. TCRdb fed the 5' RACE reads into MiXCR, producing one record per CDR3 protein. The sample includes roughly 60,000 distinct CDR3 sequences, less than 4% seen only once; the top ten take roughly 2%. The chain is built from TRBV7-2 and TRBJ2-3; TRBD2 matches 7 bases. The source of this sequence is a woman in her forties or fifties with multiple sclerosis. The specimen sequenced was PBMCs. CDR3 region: CASSLLGGTDTQYF. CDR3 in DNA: TGTGCCAGCAGCTTACTCGGGGGGACAGATACGCAGTATTTT.